The entry below describes one T cell receptor beta chain. This specimen belongs to a study of T cell changes during pregnancy in multiple sclerosis. Clones were read by immunoSEQ multiplex PCR, and TCRdb kept only the in-frame ones, dropping some. The sample includes nearly 110,000 clones, about 90% seen only once; the top ten take roughly 1.6%. V was pared by 3 bases and J by 5 bases, with 4 bases of the junction left unmatched. CDR1 is LGHNA and CDR2 is YSLEER in the germline V gene. The CDR3 has 14 residues. The source is a female donor with multiple sclerosis, enrolled in a pregnancy study. This sample comprised peripheral blood, obtained before pregnancy. The chain links TRBV4-3 to TRBJ2-1; 7 positions agree with TRBD1. CDR3 in amino acids: CASSQRTGDNEQFF. CDR3 bases: TGCGCCAGCAGCCAGAGGACAGGTGACAATGAGCAGTTCTTC.